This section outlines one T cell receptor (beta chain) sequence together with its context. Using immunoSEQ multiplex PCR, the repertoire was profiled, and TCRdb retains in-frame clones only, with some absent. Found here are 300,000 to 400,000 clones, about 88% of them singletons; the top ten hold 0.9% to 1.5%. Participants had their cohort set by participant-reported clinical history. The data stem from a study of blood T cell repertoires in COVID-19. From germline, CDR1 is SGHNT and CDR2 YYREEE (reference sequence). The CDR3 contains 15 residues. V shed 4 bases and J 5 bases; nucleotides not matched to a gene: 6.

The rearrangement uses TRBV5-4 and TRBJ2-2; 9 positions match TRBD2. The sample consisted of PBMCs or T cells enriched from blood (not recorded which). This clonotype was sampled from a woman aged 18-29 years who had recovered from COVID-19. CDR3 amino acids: CASSPGTSRTGELFF. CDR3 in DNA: TGTGCCAGCAGCCCCGGGACTAGCCGGACCGGGGAGCTGTTTTTT.